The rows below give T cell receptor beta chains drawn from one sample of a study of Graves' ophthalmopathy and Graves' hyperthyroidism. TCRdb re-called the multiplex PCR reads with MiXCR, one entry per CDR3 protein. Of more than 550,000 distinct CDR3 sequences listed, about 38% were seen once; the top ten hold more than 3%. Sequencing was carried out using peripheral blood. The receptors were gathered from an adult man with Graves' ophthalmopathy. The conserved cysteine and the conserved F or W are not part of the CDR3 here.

CDR3: SASSLTGVNTEAF; V: TRBV29-1; J: TRBJ1-1
CDR3: ASSSSSWTGELF; V: TRBV5-1; J: TRBJ2-2
CDR3: ASSVDRGAHEQY; V: TRBV7-2; J: TRBJ2-7
CDR3: ASTADSYFYT; V: TRBV19; J: TRBJ1-2
CDR3: ASSETGTASYEQY; V: TRBV7-2; J: TRBJ2-7
CDR3: ATSDFLQLCNQPQH; V: TRBV24-1; J: TRBJ1-5
CDR3: ASSVGQGEQY; V: TRBV9; J: TRBJ2-7
CDR3: ASSSIAGKELF; V: TRBV11-2; J: TRBJ2-2
CDR3: ASSAPTDYFGNQPQH; V: TRBV19; J: TRBJ1-5
CDR3: ASSTTWAGGAGGYT; V: TRBV2; J: TRBJ1-2
CDR3: ASSASRDRGVYGYT; V: TRBV9; J: TRBJ1-2
CDR3: ASSIDRTGDTEAF; V: TRBV19; J: TRBJ1-1
CDR3: ASSLDAGFNYGYT; V: TRBV7-8; J: TRBJ1-2
CDR3: SAEAGTGTYEQY; V: TRBV29-1; J: TRBJ2-7
CDR3: AWSKGFYEQY; V: TRBV30; J: TRBJ2-7
CDR3: ASSSELYIGNTIY; V: TRBV6-6; J: TRBJ1-3
CDR3: ASGPGGMNTEAF; V: TRBV10-3; J: TRBJ1-1
CDR3: ASSWTGTNTGELF; V: TRBV19; J: TRBJ2-2
CDR3: ASKGQGVTEAF; V: TRBV19; J: TRBJ1-1
CDR3: ASSIQGKGQPQH; V: TRBV19; J: TRBJ1-5
CDR3: AIGVTWDGYT; V: TRBV10-3; J: TRBJ1-2
CDR3: ASSVERDRPNQPQH; V: TRBV9; J: TRBJ1-5
CDR3: ASSTPGSYEQY; V: TRBV6-5; J: TRBJ2-7
CDR3: ASSPEAGLYEQY; V: TRBV5-1; J: TRBJ2-7
CDR3: ASSIASRGTYGYT; V: TRBV19; J: TRBJ1-2
CDR3: ASSPTHVLT; V: TRBV7-2; J: TRBJ2-6
CDR3: ATSDPVEGTNEKLF; V: TRBV24-1; J: TRBJ1-4
CDR3: ATSRVGDTEAF; V: TRBV15; J: TRBJ1-1
CDR3: ASSLILTEPPRSGNTIY; V: TRBV12-3/TRBV12-4; J: TRBJ1-3
CDR3: AISESRDSTYGYT; V: TRBV10-3; J: TRBJ1-2
CDR3: ASSVNTDPGGSPLH; V: TRBV9; J: TRBJ1-6
CDR3: ASSFNREQPQH; V: TRBV7-9; J: TRBJ1-5
CDR3: ASSHRTGNYGYT; V: TRBV5-6; J: TRBJ1-2
CDR3: SATRVAGQETQY; V: TRBV20-1; J: TRBJ2-5
CDR3: ASAEDSNQPQH; V: TRBV7-3; J: TRBJ1-5
CDR3: ASSVDDGTFTGELF; V: TRBV9; J: TRBJ2-2
CDR3: ATSARLAGGPNTGELF; V: TRBV24-1; J: TRBJ2-2
CDR3: AVSDRGQPQETQH; V: TRBV24-1; J: TRBJ1-5
CDR3: ASSQVSYSYEQY; V: TRBV3-1; J: TRBJ2-7
CDR3: SAGQGNTGELF; V: TRBV20-1; J: TRBJ2-2
CDR3: SVDGAGELY; V: TRBV29-1; J: TRBJ2-7
CDR3: ASNLVGFSGANVLT; V: TRBV19; J: TRBJ2-6
CDR3: ASSGRTDTQY; V: TRBV9; J: TRBJ2-3
CDR3: ATSAQGVGGYT; V: TRBV15; J: TRBJ1-2
CDR3: ASSVLRDTLWGYT; V: TRBV24-1; J: TRBJ1-2
CDR3: ATSREQGSSYEQY; V: TRBV15; J: TRBJ2-7
CDR3: ASSMIQLRGEQY; V: TRBV7-9; J: TRBJ2-7
CDR3: ATSAGRNSPLH; V: TRBV24-1; J: TRBJ1-6
CDR3: ASSFQGAAYQETQY; V: TRBV5-6; J: TRBJ2-5
CDR3: ASSPSGPRDSPLH; V: TRBV12-5; J: TRBJ1-6
CDR3: ATSDLAASSYEQY; V: TRBV24-1; J: TRBJ2-7
CDR3: SVHLTTSSYEQY; V: TRBV29-1; J: TRBJ2-7
CDR3: ASSGRTAFNYGYT; V: TRBV25-1; J: TRBJ1-2
CDR3: ASSQDWNSGNTIY; V: TRBV4-2; J: TRBJ1-3
CDR3: ASRTGFEQY; V: TRBV2; J: TRBJ2-7
CDR3: ASSQARRGNTEAF; V: TRBV3-1; J: TRBJ1-1